This T cell receptor beta chain was profiled in a study of shared clonotypes between healthy human individuals. Profiled with immunoSEQ multiplex PCR; TCRdb holds only in-frame clones, not every one. The sample includes over 700,000 clones, 72% seen only once; the top ten take under 2%. This clone occurred a few times. The CDR3 is 16 residues long. Trimming left V 3 bases short and J 3 bases short, with 16 bases between. The germline V gene encodes CDR1 SGHRS and CDR2 YFSETQ. The receptor was isolated from a woman in her twenties or thirties in good health. J is TRBJ2-1 and V is TRBV5-1; D is unresolved. Sequenced: memory CD4+ T cells sorted from blood. The subset was: CD45RA-negative fraction. The CDR3 here is CASSSDLTTIYNEQFF. CDR3 DNA: TGCGCCAGCAGCTCCGACCTGACCACAATCTACAATGAGCAGTTCTTC.